The rows below give T cell receptor beta chains drawn from one sample of a study of cytomegalovirus exposure and HLA in healthy donors. Only in-frame clones appear in the TCRdb table, and some are missing; sequencing was by immunoSEQ multiplex PCR. This sample has fewer than 400,000 clones, with about nine tenths found just once. The material sequenced was PBMCs. The receptors were sampled from a young woman in good health and CMV-seronegative. Each CDR3 is given with its conserved first and last residue. The D gene is left open where the match is weak. Clone size appears in some rows only: once, few, many, or a class for an expanded clone.

>TRBJ1-3|TRBD1|.|TRBV5-6
CASSEGTVYGNTIYF
TGTGCCAGCAGCGAGGGGACAGTTTACGGAAACACCATATATTTT
>TRBJ2-7|TRBD1|once|TRBV10-3
CATMGQDVYEQYF
TGTGCCACAATGGGACAGGATGTCTACGAGCAGTACTTC
>TRBJ2-7|.|.|TRBV5-4
CASSLAGDSGTEQYF
TGTGCCAGCAGCTTGGCCGGGGATAGCGGAACCGAGCAGTACTTC
>TRBJ2-3|.|.|TRBV28
CASSRVDTQYF
TGTGCCAGCTCGCGGGTAGATACGCAGTATTTT
>TRBJ1-2|TRBD1|medium-sized|TRBV5-1
CAIRTPRDREYGYTF
TGCGCCATCCGCACCCCCCGGGACAGGGAGTATGGCTACACCTTC
>TRBJ2-7|TRBD2|.|TRBV9
CASSPRMGTTTLLEQYF
TGTGCCAGCAGCCCCCGGATGGGGACTACTACCCTACTTGAGCAGTACTTC
>TRBJ2-1|TRBD2|.|TRBV6-6
CASRSSGREVYNEQFF
TGTGCCAGCAGATCCTCTGGGCGGGAGGTGTACAATGAGCAGTTCTTC
>TRBJ2-2|.|.|TRBV7-2
CASSLIISSNTGELFF
TGTGCCAGCAGCTTAATCATAAGCTCGAACACCGGGGAGCTGTTTTTT
>TRBJ2-3|TRBD2|.|TRBV5-1
CASSFGGRGTDTQYF
TGCGCCAGCAGCTTTGGCGGGAGGGGCACAGATACGCAGTATTTT
>TRBJ2-3|.|few|TRBV11-1
CASSQARDTQYF
TGTGCCAGCAGTCAAGCTAGGGATACGCAGTATTTT
>TRBJ2-7|.|.|TRBV19
CATFWEGQGAQNLGVQYF
TGTGCCACGTTCTGGGAGGGCCAGGGGGCACAGAACCTGGGTGTGCAGTACTTC
>TRBJ2-2|.|.|TRBV4-2
CASSQTDLMGTGELFF
TGTGCCAGCAGCCAGACAGACCTAATGGGCACCGGGGAGCTGTTTTTT
>TRBJ2-2|.|once|TRBV9
CASGNTGELFF
TGTGCCTCGGGGAACACCGGGGAGCTGTTTTTT
>TRBJ2-7|TRBD2|.|TRBV5-1
CASSLWEGTHEQYF
TGCGCCAGCAGCCTCTGGGAGGGAACCCACGAGCAGTACTTC
>TRBJ1-2|.|.|TRBV10-3
CAISGSSNNYGYTF
TGTGCCATCAGTGGTAGCAGCAATAACTATGGCTACACCTTC
>TRBJ2-1|.|few|TRBV19
CASSIDPGLYNEQFF
TGTGCCAGTAGTATAGACCCAGGCCTCTACAATGAGCAGTTCTTC
>TRBJ2-1|TRBD2|once|TRBV5-4
CASSSDEPGLAGEQFF
TGTGCCAGCAGCTCGGACGAACCGGGACTAGCGGGAGAGCAGTTCTTC
>TRBJ2-7|.|.|TRBV7-9
CASSLESGGEQYF
TGTGCCAGCAGCTTGGAGTCTGGCGGCGAGCAGTACTTC
>TRBJ1-5|.|.|TRBV7-2
CASSTQVDQPQHF
TGTGCCAGCAGCACTCAGGTGGATCAGCCCCAGCATTTT
>TRBJ2-1|TRBD1|.|TRBV10-3
CATEDRYNEQFF
TGTGCCACGGAGGACAGGTACAATGAGCAGTTCTTC
>TRBJ1-5|TRBD1|.|TRBV27
CASSFHGQGGQPQHF
TGTGCCAGCAGTTTCCACGGACAGGGCGGCCAGCCCCAGCATTTT
>TRBJ2-1|TRBD2|.|TRBV7-9
CADQREIEGEQFF
TGTGCCGACCAGCGGGAGATTGAAGGTGAGCAGTTCTTC
>TRBJ1-1|.|.|TRBV19
CASSVALNTEAFF
TGTGCCAGTAGTGTAGCTTTGAACACTGAAGCTTTCTTT
>TRBJ2-2|.|.|TRBV7-2
CASSLLGGGTGELFF
TGTGCCAGCAGCTTATTGGGAGGCGGCACCGGGGAGCTGTTTTTT
>TRBJ2-1|TRBD2|.|TRBV6-6
CASSLAGGANEQFF
TGTGCCAGCAGCCTAGCGGGAGGCGCAAATGAGCAGTTCTTC
>TRBJ2-1|.|.|TRBV7-6
CASSLSSSYNEQFF
TGTGCCAGCAGCTTAAGTAGTTCGTACAATGAGCAGTTCTTC
>TRBJ2-1|.|.|TRBV5-1
CASSTGTTPNEQFF
TGCGCCAGCAGCACCGGGACAACCCCCAATGAGCAGTTCTTC
>TRBJ1-1|.|few|TRBV29-1
CSVEGHNTEAFF
TGCAGCGTCGAAGGTCATAACACTGAAGCTTTCTTT
>TRBJ1-2|.|.|TRBV27
CASWGYREGYGYTF
TGTGCCAGTTGGGGGTACAGGGAGGGGTATGGCTACACCTTC
>TRBJ2-7|.|.|TRBV5-1
CASKFGNEQYF
TGCGCCAGCAAGTTCGGGAACGAGCAGTACTTC
>TRBJ1-1|.|.|TRBV9
CASSSGYSDTEAFF
TGTGCCAGCAGCTCAGGGTACAGCGACACTGAAGCTTTCTTT
>TRBJ2-7|.|.|TRBV21-1
CASSKWTGEVTVF
TGTGCCAGCAGCAAATGGACAGGGGAGGTAACGGTCTTC
>TRBJ1-4|.|.|TRBV16
CASSQPTAGQGEKLFF
TGTGCCAGCAGCCAGCCGACGGCGGGGCAAGGTGAAAAACTGTTTTTT
>TRBJ2-3|TRBD2|.|TRBV5-4
CASSFYVAGGIDTQYF
TGTGCCAGCAGCTTTTACGTAGCGGGAGGAATAGATACGCAGTATTTT
>TRBJ1-1|.|.|TRBV6-5
CASSNRAGMNTEAFF
TGTGCCAGCAGTAACAGGGCAGGGATGAACACTGAAGCTTTCTTT
>TRBJ2-3|.|once|TRBV29-1
CSVDWGADTQYF
TGCAGCGTTGATTGGGGGGCAGATACGCAGTATTTT
>TRBJ2-2|.|.|TRBV2
CATQRAETNTGELFF
TGTGCCACCCAGCGAGCGGAAACAAACACCGGGGAGCTGTTTTTT
>TRBJ2-2|.|.|TRBV9
CASSVESGTGELFF
TGTGCCAGCAGCGTAGAATCCGGTACCGGGGAGCTGTTTTTT
>TRBJ1-1|TRBD1|.|TRBV7-9
CASSLGDRDAEAFF
TGTGCCAGCAGCTTAGGGGACAGGGACGCTGAAGCTTTCTTT
>TRBJ2-4|.|.|TRBV4-3
CASSPRLAELAKNIQYF
TGCGCCAGCAGCCCAAGGCTAGCCGAACTAGCCAAAAACATTCAGTACTTC
>TRBJ2-3|.|once|TRBV29-1
CSGNRGGDTQYF
TGCAGCGGAAACAGGGGGGGAGATACGCAGTATTTT
>TRBJ2-7|.|.|TRBV10-3
CAISAGLAETYEQYF
TGTGCCATCAGTGCCGGGTTAGCGGAGACCTACGAGCAGTACTTC